Presented here are 24 T cell receptor beta chains from one specimen sequenced in a study of T cell changes during pregnancy in multiple sclerosis. Only in-frame clones appear in the TCRdb table, and some are missing; sequencing was by immunoSEQ multiplex PCR. This sample carries about 38,000 clones, about 90% of them seen once, and the ten largest clones take over 0.45%. The sequencing here drew on CD4+ T cells from peripheral blood mononuclear cells, taken in the second trimester of pregnancy. These receptors all stem from a female donor with multiple sclerosis, enrolled in a pregnancy study.

This sequence joins TRBV4-3 and TRBJ1-4, with D perhaps TRBD1 (6 bases). The CDR3 is 15 residues long. Germline V gene lookup returns CDR1 LGHNA and CDR2 YSLEER. V was clipped by 3 bases and J by 8 bases, with 16 bases between them. The CDR3, as DNA: TGCGCCAGCAGCCAGGGTCAGGGGAGTGGCGAAAAACTGTTTTTT. Its translation is CASSQGQGSGEKLFF.

The rearrangement joins TRBV19 to TRBJ2-7; maybe TRBD2 (6 bases). CDR1 and CDR2 (germline): LNHDA, SQIVND (reference sequence). The CDR3 covers 16 residues. V was trimmed by 3 bases and J by 3 bases, leaving 18 bases between them. CDR3 region: CASSMGLWGTGYEQYF. The CDR3 DNA reads as TGTGCCAGTAGTATGGGCTTATGGGGGACTGGCTACGAGCAGTACTTC. Looking up the rest from reference TRBV19 and TRBJ2-7 gives the full variable domain: DGGITQSPKYLFRKEGQNVTLSCEQNLNHDAMYWYRQDPGQGLRLIYYSQIVNDFQKGDIAEGYSVSREKKESFPLTVTSAQKNPTAFYLCASSMGLWGTGYEQYFGPGTRLTVT.

V gene TRBV2 combines with J gene TRBJ2-5, with TRBD1 matching 7 bases. CDR3 length: 13 residues. Losses at the gene ends were 10 bases for V and 2 bases for J; bases not matched to a gene: 7. Germline-derived CDR1 and CDR2 are SNHLY and FYNNEI. In DNA form, the CDR3 reads TGTGCCACGTCCCGGGACAGTCAAGAGACCCAGTACTTC. Its protein is CATSRDSQETQYF.

The rearrangement joins TRBV25-1 to TRBJ1-2; weak D call: TRBD1 (6 bases). The CDR3 contains 14 residues. The germline gives CDR1 MGHDK, CDR2 SYGVNS. V lost 4 bases and J 2 bases, leaving 11 bases between the germline ends. The CDR3 protein is CASSGTGWNYGYTF. Written as DNA, the CDR3 is TGTGCCAGCAGTGGTACAGGGTGGAACTATGGCTACACCTTC.

On this clone itself: Other DNA sequences from this sample encode an identical CDR3 as well. This chain connects TRBV27 to TRBJ1-1; no clear D gene. V was shortened by 5 bases and J by 4 bases, with 11 bases between the two germline ends. CDR3 length equals 13 residues. Germline loops: CDR1 MNHEY, CDR2 SMNVEV (reference sequence). CDR3 loop: CASSPRPGTEAFF. CDR3 in DNA: TGTGCCAGCAGTCCTAGACCTGGCACTGAAGCTTTCTTT.

V and J are TRBV2 and TRBJ2-2; the match to TRBD2 covers 8 bases. Germline V lookup: CDR1 SNHLY, CDR2 FYNNEI. The V gene end was trimmed by 1 base and the J gene end by 3 bases; junction bases not matched to a gene: 4. The CDR3 contains 16 residues. CDR3 bases: TGTGCCAGCAGTGAAGAGAGCGGGAGATACACCGGGGAGCTGTTTTTT. It translates to CASSEESGRYTGELFF.

V is TRBV29-1 and J is TRBJ2-1, with 11 bases matching TRBD1. The germline V gene has CDR1 SQVTM and CDR2 ANQGSEA. The ends lost 8 bases at V and 9 bases at J; junction bases unmatched: 9. The CDR3 contains 13 residues. CDR3 sequence: CSTGTGGQTEQFF. Written as DNA, the CDR3 is TGCAGCACCGGGACAGGGGGTCAGACTGAGCAGTTCTTC.

The chain is built from TRBV5-6 and TRBJ2-7; 12 positions agree with TRBD2. Germline values: CDR1 SGHDT, CDR2 YYEEEE. V lost 3 bases, J lost 1 base, and 5 bases stayed unmatched. This CDR3 comprises 16 residues. The chain's CDR3 is CASSSSGRGDSYEQYF. CDR3 DNA: TGTGCCAGCAGCTCTAGCGGGAGGGGTGATTCCTACGAGCAGTACTTC.

CDR3 DNA: TGTGCCAGCAGTTATGGGACAGGGGGAGAAAAACTGTTTTTT. Its translation: CASSYGTGGEKLFF. This chain connects TRBV27 to TRBJ1-4; 11 bases line up with TRBD1. Germline V lookup: CDR1 MNHEY, CDR2 SMNVEV (reference sequence). The CDR3 loop spans 14 amino acids. After removal of 4 bases from V and 8 bases from J, the junction contained 3 bases not matched to a gene.

Here the CDR3 DNA reads TGTGCCAGTAGACTCGACAGCCGGGGGATTTATGGCTACACCTTC. It is translated as CASRLDSRGIYGYTF. The rearrangement links TRBV19 to TRBJ1-2; TRBD1 is a possible D gene (5 bases). The CDR3 is 15 amino acids. Germline V lookup: CDR1 LNHDA, CDR2 SQIVND (reference sequence). V gave up 6 bases and J gave up 5 bases, with 19 bases separating them.

This clone was recorded only once. The chain carries TRBV7-8 and TRBJ2-7, with 10 nucleotides matching TRBD1. Per germline, CDR1 SGHVS and CDR2 FQNEAQ. This CDR3 region has 15 residues. V was clipped by 5 bases and J by 5 bases; unmatched bases: 9. The CDR3 region is CASSPGTGEIHEQYF. The CDR3 coding sequence is TGTGCCAGCAGCCCCGGGACAGGGGAAATCCACGAGCAGTACTTC.

J is TRBJ2-3 and V is TRBV5-4; tentative D call: TRBD1 (5 bases). The CDR3 is made up of 16 amino acids. Per germline, CDR1 SGHNT and CDR2 YYREEE (reference sequence). V dropped 0 bases and J dropped 2 bases, with 13 bases sitting between them. CDR3 bases: TGTGCCAGCAGCTTGGGGGTGGACACTCCCACAGATACGCAGTATTTT. It specifies CASSLGVDTPTDTQYF.

The CDR3 bases are TGTGCCAGTAGTGTGGCGGGTTCCGGGGAGCTGTTTTTT. Protein sequence: CASSVAGSGELFF. The chain employs TRBV19 and TRBJ2-2; D may be TRBD2 (5 bases). The V and J ends lost 5 bases and 6 bases respectively, with 10 bases between them. The CDR3 runs 13 residues. Germline V gene lookup returns CDR1 LNHDA and CDR2 SQIVND (reference sequence).

The V gene is TRBV18, the J gene TRBJ2-7, with D uncertain. CDR3 length: 13 residues. Trimming removed 0 bases at V and 1 base at J, with 4 bases between. Per the germline V gene, CDR1 is KGHSH and CDR2 is LQKENI. CDR3 residues: CASSPPASYEQYF. For the CDR3, the DNA is TGTGCCAGCTCACCACCAGCTTCCTACGAGCAGTACTTC.

The V call is TRBV10-3, the J call TRBJ2-1, with 15 nucleotides matching TRBD2. The trim removed 6 bases at V and 7 bases at J, leaving 7 bases unmatched. Germline V CDR1 and CDR2: ENHRY, SYGVKD. This CDR3 contains 16 residues. As DNA, the CDR3 is TGTGCCATCAGGGACGGGACTAGCGGGAGGAATAATGAGCAGTTCTTC. The encoded protein is CAIRDGTSGRNNEQFF.

The chain carries TRBV11-2 and TRBJ1-1; 7 nucleotides agree with TRBD1. Per germline, CDR1 SGHAT and CDR2 FQNNGV. The V segment lost 5 bases and the J segment 3 bases; nucleotides outside the gene matches: 9. This CDR3 has 15 residues. The CDR3 sequence: CASSHQGTAYTEAFF. The CDR3 nucleotides read TGTGCCAGCAGCCATCAAGGGACAGCGTACACTGAAGCTTTCTTT.

V is TRBV7-9 and J is TRBJ2-6, with 8 nucleotides matching TRBD1. With 5 bases clipped from V and 4 bases from J, the junction kept 16 bases outside the gene matches. The CDR3 sequence is 19 residues long. The germline V gene encodes CDR1 SEHNR and CDR2 FQNEAQ (reference sequence). The DNA for the CDR3 is TGTGCCAGCAGCCATGGACGGGGACAGGCAACTAAGGGGGCCAACGTCCTGACTTTC. This encodes CASSHGRGQATKGANVLTF.

The chain combines TRBV9 with TRBJ2-2; TRBD2 is a possible D gene (6 bases). V lost 0 bases, J lost 8 bases, and 8 bases lay in between. CDR3 size: 13 residues. Germline CDR1 reads SGDLS; CDR2 reads YYNGEE. In DNA form, the CDR3 reads TGTGCCAGCAGCGTAGACGGGACTGGGGAGCTGTTTTTT. Protein: CASSVDGTGELFF.

The chain recombines TRBV5-5 with TRBJ2-1; 11 nucleotides agree with TRBD1. This CDR3 has 16 residues. Trimming at V came to 3 bases and at J to 7 bases, leaving 9 bases not matched to a gene. CDR1 is SGHKS, CDR2 YYEKEE, per germline (reference sequence). CDR3 DNA: TGTGCCAGCAGCTCGCTTGTAGGGACAGGGGGGAATGAGCAGTTCTTC. As protein: CASSSLVGTGGNEQFF.

V gene TRBV6-6 combines with J gene TRBJ2-1; TRBD1 is a possible D gene (5 bases). Germline CDR1 MNHNY, CDR2 SVGAGI (reference sequence). V was cut by 6 bases and J by 4 bases, with 7 bases left in between. This CDR3 has 12 residues. CDR3 nucleotides: TGTGCCAGCAGCCCAGGGTACAATGAGCAGTTCTTC. It specifies CASSPGYNEQFF.

The rearrangement joins TRBV11-3 to TRBJ2-2; 11 bases align to TRBD2. Germline V gene data show CDR1 as SGHNT and CDR2 as YENEEA. J lost 1 base, V lost 8 bases, and 9 bases had no gene match. The CDR3 contains 17 residues. CDR3 region: CASCPGLAALNTGELFF. The DNA of the CDR3 is TGTGCCAGCTGCCCGGGACTAGCGGCCTTGAACACCGGGGAGCTGTTTTTT.

The rearrangement links TRBV7-3 to TRBJ1-2; D unresolved. The CDR3 sequence is 13 residues long. CDR1 is SGHTA and CDR2 is FQGTGA in the germline V gene. V was cut by 5 bases and J by 8 bases, with 15 bases left in between. The CDR3 is CASSPTGGSGYTF. CDR3 in DNA: TGTGCCAGCAGCCCCACCGGCGGCTCCGGCTACACCTTC.

This clone has only a few counts. The chain uses TRBV5-5 and TRBJ1-4; 7 bases are a match to TRBD1. Germline V gene data show CDR1 as SGHKS and CDR2 as YYEKEE (reference sequence). With 5 bases clipped from V and 0 bases from J, the junction kept 4 bases outside the gene matches. CDR3 size: 15 residues. In DNA, the CDR3 is TGTGCCAGCAGACGGGACAGACCAACTAATGAAAAACTGTTTTTT. The encoded protein is CASRRDRPTNEKLFF.

The chain combines TRBV7-2 with TRBJ1-1; D remains ambiguous. The CDR3 length is 15 residues. Trimming took off 0 bases at V and 10 bases at J, with 18 bases between the two ends. In germline, CDR1 is SGHTA, CDR2 FQGNSA. Written as DNA, the CDR3 is TGTGCCAGCAGCTTAGCCACAGCTAATGAAGCTGGAGCTTTCTTT. It translates to CASSLATANEAGAFF.